Below are 5 T cell receptor beta chains sequenced from a single sample in a study of blood T cells in healthy people across ages. A sample-barcoded 5' primer and a J-beta primer mix were used in a second PCR of roughly 6 to 11 cycles. TCRdb redid the calling of the 5' RACE reads with MiXCR, one entry per CDR3 protein. The sample has 550,000 to 700,000 distinct CDR3 sequences, 25% to 30% seen once. The sequenced material came from blood. These receptors were collected from a woman in her seventies in good health.

This clonotype showed up just a few times. The chain recombines TRBV12-3 or TRBV12-4 with TRBJ2-3; 8 nucleotides align to TRBD2. The CDR3 sequence is 14 residues long. With V trimmed by 5 bases and J by 8 bases, 9 bases remained unmatched. CDR3 in amino acids: CASSLVSGGATQYF. In DNA form, the CDR3 reads TGTGCCAGCAGTCTCGTTTCGGGGGGGGCTACGCAGTATTTT.

This clonotype was seen a few times. The chain joins TRBV9 to TRBJ2-5; 7 bases line up with TRBD2. The J call may be mistaken, given a closer DNA end match to TRBJ2-7. The CDR3 is made up of 13 amino acids. Per the germline V gene, CDR1 is SGDLS and CDR2 is YYNGEE. DNA of the CDR3: TGTGCCAGCAGCGTATTAGGCGGGAGCGAGCAGTACTTC. Translation: CASSVLGGSEQYF.

The V and J genes are TRBV20-1 and TRBJ2-5; weak D call: TRBD2 (5 bases). CDR3 length: 14 residues. V was cut by 5 bases and J by 4 bases, with 17 bases left in between. Germline CDR1 and CDR2: DFQATT and SNEGSKA (reference sequence). The CDR3: CSAPLQREGETQYF. CDR3 nucleotides: TGCAGTGCTCCCCTCCAGCGAGAGGGAGAGACCCAGTACTTC.

The chain is built from TRBV9 and TRBJ1-3, with D hard to call. Germline assignment: CDR1 SGDLS and CDR2 YYNGEE. CDR3 size: 12 residues. V lost 1 base and J 1 base, leaving 0 bases between the germline ends. The CDR3 sequence: CASSVSGNTIYF. The CDR3, as DNA: TGTGCCAGCAGCGTATCTGGAAACACCATATATTTT.

The rearrangement joins TRBV6-5 to TRBJ2-1, with D uncertain. In germline, CDR1 is MNHEY, CDR2 SVGAGI. The length of the CDR3 is 11 residues. The V end lost 4 bases, the J end lost 10 bases, and 8 bases lay between the germline ends. The CDR3 loop reads CASSSHLEQFF. CDR3 nucleotide sequence: TGTGCCAGCAGTTCCCACCTAGAGCAGTTCTTC.